These T cell receptor beta chains were read from a single sample in a study of cytomegalovirus exposure and HLA in healthy donors. Repertoires were generated with immunoSEQ multiplex PCR, while TCRdb's copy carries only in-frame clones and drops some. Of about 120,000 clones listed, around 80% are singletons. Sequenced material: PBMCs. These receptors were collected from a woman under 30 in good health and CMV-seronegative. Each CDR3 is given with its conserved first and last residue.

TRBV5-6 | CASSQTPGTGDTEAFF
TRBV5-1 | CASSYNFLGTDTQYF
TRBV18 | CASSPRRTDEAFF
TRBV5-4 | CASSLKQGLETQYF
TRBV19 | CASSIGRGERTEAFF
TRBV5-6 | CASSHYLMGLVSTDTQYF
TRBV19 | CASSIRGRYEQYF
TRBV9 | CASSVGRPSGNTVYF
TRBV5-1 | CASSLGPGDSGANVLTF
TRBV29-1 | CSVSTSGGYNEQFF
TRBV5-4 | CASSGISVEQYF
TRBV5-6 | CASTSKAGDSYEQYF
TRBV27 | CASSIRDFTGGTDTQYF
TRBV5-1 | CASSRTGSSYNSPLHF
TRBV6-1 | CASRAQGAPSYEQYF
TRBV2 | CASSGRLQSTDTQYF
TRBV12-2 | CASRLGQGARDYGYTF
TRBV27 | CASSLGPWSEQYF
TRBV7-8 | CASSLVSAGMYLPQHF
TRBV4-1 | CASRPHSPEKLFF
TRBV9 | CASSAGLAGGFSSYEQYF
TRBV18 | CASSVGLAGGYEQYF
TRBV7-9 | CASSLWGRHEHNEKLFF
TRBV19 | CASSIVRLAGSEQFF
TRBV7-2 | CASSASGVTFYGYTF
TRBV12-5 | CASGLPRTSSGYEQYF
TRBV6-5 | CASSFYQGHTEAFF
TRBV7-2 | CASSPRGDTQYF
TRBV6-5 | CASIPGRAKPQHF
TRBV4-1 | CASTRISGNDEQYF
TRBV19 | CASTRTGWVNQPQHF
TRBV19 | CAPRVGGANHLDSPLHF
TRBV28 | CASSLFANSQAQYF
TRBV30 | CAWTLTSANYGYTF
TRBV2 | CASSADRGRREKLFF
TRBV7-9 | CASSLALGLRYTF
TRBV7-9 | CASSLLTGGGETQYF
TRBV4-2 | CASSQYGTANTEAFF
TRBV13 | CASSLDRDEQFF
TRBV27 | CASSVFGSSYEQYF
TRBV11-2 | CASSASGGTQYF
TRBV5-4 | CASSPDTRASGANVLTF
TRBV14 | CASSPLGPLYEQYF
TRBV9 | CASSVRDSGYTGELFF
TRBV4-1 | CASSPAGGQETQYF
TRBV4-2 | CASSQRDSGYEQYF
TRBV5-6 | CASSFFGQAGTGELFF
TRBV28 | CASSQQRGYYEQYF
TRBV9 | CASSTRTGSYNEQFF
TRBV10-1 | CASRDGTGVNTEAFF
TRBV5-5 | CASSLWQGVGNEQFF
TRBV11-2 | CASSFWGGESPLHF
TRBV5-6 | CASRAGTANEKLFF
TRBV7-2 | CASSRRGSSYNEQFF
TRBV4-3 | CASSPLEGANSPLHF
TRBV10-1 | CASSTRESEQFF